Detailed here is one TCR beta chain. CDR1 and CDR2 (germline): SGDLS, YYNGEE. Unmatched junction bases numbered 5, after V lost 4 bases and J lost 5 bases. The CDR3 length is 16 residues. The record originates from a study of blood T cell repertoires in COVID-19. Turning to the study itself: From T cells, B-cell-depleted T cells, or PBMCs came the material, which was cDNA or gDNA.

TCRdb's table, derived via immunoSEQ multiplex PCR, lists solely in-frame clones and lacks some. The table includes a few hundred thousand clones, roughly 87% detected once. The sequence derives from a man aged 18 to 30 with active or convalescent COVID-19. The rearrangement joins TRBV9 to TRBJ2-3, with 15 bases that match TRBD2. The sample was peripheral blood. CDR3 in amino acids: CASSPGTSGRRDTQYF. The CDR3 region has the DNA TGTGCCAGCAGCCCGGGGACTAGCGGGAGGAGAGATACGCAGTATTTT.